Included here is one T cell receptor (beta chain) sequence, with context. The V segment lost 1 base and the J segment 1 base; nucleotides outside the gene matches: 4. The CDR3 totals 16 residues. The germline V gene has CDR1 SGHVS and CDR2 FNYEAQ. The protocol was immunoSEQ multiplex PCR, while the TCRdb copy is restricted to in-frame clones and leaves out a portion. The data contain about 110,000 clones, roughly 80% of them singletons. All patients were mismatch repair deficient, assessed by either PCR or immunohistochemistry. The TCR-sequenced patients were a few responders to pembrolizumab. The record originates from a study of PD-1 blockade in mismatch repair-deficient tumors.

The source is an adult with mismatch repair-deficient cancer. The source was peripheral blood, collected about 13 months after starting pembrolizumab. The chain uses TRBV7-6 and TRBJ2-3; 8 nucleotides line up with TRBD2. The CDR3 loop reads CASSLDKTSGTDTQYF. The CDR3 coding sequence is TGTGCCAGCAGCTTAGACAAGACTAGCGGCACAGATACGCAGTATTTT. The full variable domain, its missing parts supplied by reference TRBV7-6 and TRBJ2-3, is GAGVSQSPRYKVTKRGQDVALRCDPISGHVSLYWYRQALGQGPEFLTYFNYEAQQDKSGLPNDRFSAERPEGSISTLTIQRTEQRDSAMYRCASSLDKTSGTDTQYFGPGTRLTVL.